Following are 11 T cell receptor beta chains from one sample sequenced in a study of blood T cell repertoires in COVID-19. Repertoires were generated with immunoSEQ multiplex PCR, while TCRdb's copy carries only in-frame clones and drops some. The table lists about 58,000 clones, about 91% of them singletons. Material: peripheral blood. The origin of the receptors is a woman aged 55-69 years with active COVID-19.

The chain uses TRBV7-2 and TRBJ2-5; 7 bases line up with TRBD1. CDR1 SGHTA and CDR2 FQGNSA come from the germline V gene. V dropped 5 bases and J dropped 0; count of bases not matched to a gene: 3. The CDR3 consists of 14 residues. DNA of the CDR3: TGTGCCAGCAGCACGGACAGGTACCAAGAGACCCAGTACTTC. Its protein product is CASSTDRYQETQYF.

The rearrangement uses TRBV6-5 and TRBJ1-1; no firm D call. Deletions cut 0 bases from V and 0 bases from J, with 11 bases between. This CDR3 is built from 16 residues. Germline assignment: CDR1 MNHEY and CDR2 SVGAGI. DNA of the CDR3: TGTGCCAGCAGTTACTCGAGGGTGATGATGAACACTGAAGCTTTCTTT. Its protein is CASSYSRVMMNTEAFF.

CDR3 nucleotide sequence: TGTGCCAGCAGAAACCCGGGACTAGCGGCAGATACGCAGTATTTT. Translation gives CASRNPGLAADTQYF. The chain is built from TRBV6-5 and TRBJ2-3, with 11 positions matching TRBD2. V trimming: 6 bases; J trimming: 4 bases; junction bases outside the gene matches: 6. Germline lookup yields CDR1 MNHEY and CDR2 SVGAGI. The CDR3 consists of 15 residues.

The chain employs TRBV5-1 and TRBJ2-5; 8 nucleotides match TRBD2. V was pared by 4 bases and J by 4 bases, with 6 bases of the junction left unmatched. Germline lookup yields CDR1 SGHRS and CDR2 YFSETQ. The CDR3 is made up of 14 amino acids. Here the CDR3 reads CASSPGGARETQYF. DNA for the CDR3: TGCGCCAGCAGCCCCGGGGGGGCCAGAGAGACCCAGTACTTC.

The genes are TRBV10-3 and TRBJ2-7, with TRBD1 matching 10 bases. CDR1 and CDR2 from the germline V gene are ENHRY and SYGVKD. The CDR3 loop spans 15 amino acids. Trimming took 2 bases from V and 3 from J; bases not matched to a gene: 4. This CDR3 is CAISEPRTGGYEQYF. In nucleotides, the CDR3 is TGTGCCATCAGTGAGCCGAGGACAGGGGGCTACGAGCAGTACTTC.

The CDR3 spells CASSLSQKGPNSPLHF. The CDR3 nucleotides are TGTGCCAGCAGTTTATCGCAGAAGGGGCCCAATTCACCCCTCCACTTT. V and J are TRBV27 and TRBJ1-6, with D possibly matching TRBD1 (5 bases). The CDR3 has 16 residues. Trimming stripped 0 bases from V and 7 bases from J, with 13 bases between. Germline V CDR1 and CDR2: MNHEY, SMNVEV (reference sequence).

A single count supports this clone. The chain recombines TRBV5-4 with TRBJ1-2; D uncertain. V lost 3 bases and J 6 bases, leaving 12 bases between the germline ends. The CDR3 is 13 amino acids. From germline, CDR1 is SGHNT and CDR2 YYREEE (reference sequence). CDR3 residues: CASSSEGGDGYTF. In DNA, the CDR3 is TGTGCCAGCAGCTCCGAGGGAGGTGATGGCTACACCTTC.

Here the CDR3 DNA reads TGCAGCGCAGGGACTAGCGGGGGCATCAATGAGCAGTTCTTC. This translates into CSAGTSGGINEQFF. This chain links TRBV29-1 with TRBJ2-1; 14 positions agree with TRBD2. The CDR3 totals 14 residues. Trimming removed 7 bases from V and 6 bases from J; junction bases left unmatched: 5. Per germline, CDR1 SQVTM and CDR2 ANQGSEA.

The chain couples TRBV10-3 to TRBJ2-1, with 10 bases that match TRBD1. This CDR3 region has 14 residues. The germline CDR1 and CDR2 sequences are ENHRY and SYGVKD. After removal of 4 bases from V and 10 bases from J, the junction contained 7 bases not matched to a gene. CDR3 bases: TGTGCCATCAGTGCAAGACAGGGGGCCACCGAGCAGTTCTTC. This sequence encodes CAISARQGATEQFF.

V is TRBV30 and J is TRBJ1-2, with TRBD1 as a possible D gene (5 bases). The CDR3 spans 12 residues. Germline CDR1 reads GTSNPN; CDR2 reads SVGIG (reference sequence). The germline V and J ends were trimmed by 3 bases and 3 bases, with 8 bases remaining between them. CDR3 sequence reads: CAWSDSYYGYTF. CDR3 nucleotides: TGTGCCTGGAGCGACAGCTACTATGGCTACACCTTC.

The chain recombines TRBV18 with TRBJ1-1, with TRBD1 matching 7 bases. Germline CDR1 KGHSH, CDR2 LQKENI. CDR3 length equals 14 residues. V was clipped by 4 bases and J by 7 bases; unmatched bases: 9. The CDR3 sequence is CASSLTQGFGEAFF. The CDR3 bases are TGTGCCAGCTCACTCACACAGGGGTTCGGTGAAGCTTTCTTT. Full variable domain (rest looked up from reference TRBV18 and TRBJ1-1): NAGVMQNPRHLVRRRGQEARLRCSPMKGHSHVYWYRQLPEEGLKFMVYLQKENIIDESGMPKERFSAEFPKEGPSILRIQQVVRGDSAAYFCASSLTQGFGEAFFGQGTRLTVV.